The 20 T cell receptor beta chains given below trace back to one sample, sequenced in a study of cytomegalovirus exposure and HLA in healthy donors. 13 Jbeta primers and 60 Vbeta primers were used for the PCR. Using immunoSEQ multiplex PCR, the repertoire was profiled, and TCRdb retains in-frame clones only, with some absent. In the table there are around 200,000 clones, 82% of which are singletons. Sequencing was performed on PBMCs. The receptors were sampled from a man aged 40-50 years in good health and CMV-seropositive.

The chain carries TRBV13 and TRBJ2-1; 10 positions match TRBD2. This CDR3 has 19 residues. V was pared by 2 bases and J by 1 base, with 11 bases of the junction left unmatched. Germline V gene sequence: CDR1 PRHDT, CDR2 FYEKMQ (reference sequence). Here the CDR3 reads CASSLRLSSGSLSYNEQFF. The CDR3 nucleotides are TGTGCCAGCAGCTTAAGGCTTTCTAGCGGGAGCCTGTCCTACAATGAGCAGTTCTTC.

V gene TRBV6-1 combines with J gene TRBJ2-2, with D possibly being TRBD1 (5 bases). V was shortened by 4 bases and J by 6 bases, with 12 bases between the two germline ends. The CDR3 length is 14 residues. Germline V CDR1 and CDR2: MNHNS, SASEGT. The CDR3 DNA reads TGTGCCAGCAGTGTGGAGCAGGGTCCCGGGGAGCTGTTTTTT. The encoded protein is CASSVEQGPGELFF.

The chain couples TRBV7-9 to TRBJ2-5; 8 nucleotides agree with TRBD1. With 3 bases clipped from V and 4 bases from J, the junction kept 10 bases outside the gene matches. From germline, CDR1 is SEHNR and CDR2 FQNEAQ (reference sequence). The CDR3 loop spans 16 amino acids. DNA of the CDR3: TGTGCCAGCAGCTTCGGGTTTTCTGGACAGGGAGAGACCCAGTACTTC. Its translation: CASSFGFSGQGETQYF. Together with reference TRBV7-9 and TRBJ2-5, the CDR3 gives the full variable domain: DTGVSQNPRHKITKRGQNVTFRCDPISEHNRLYWYRQTLGQGPEFLTYFQNEAQLEKSRLLSDRFSAERPKGSFSTLEIQRTEQGDSAMYLCASSFGFSGQGETQYFGPGTRLLVL.

V and J are TRBV7-9 and TRBJ2-3; the D gene is possibly TRBD1 (6 bases). Germline V gene sequence: CDR1 SEHNR, CDR2 FQNEAQ (reference sequence). The CDR3 spans 15 residues. V was trimmed by 5 bases and J by 0 bases, leaving 12 bases between them. CDR3 protein: CASSPQGWSTDTQYF. CDR3 coding DNA: TGTGCCAGCAGCCCACAGGGTTGGAGCACAGATACGCAGTATTTT.

This chain connects TRBV2 to TRBJ1-2; a possible D gene is TRBD1 (6 bases). CDR1 and CDR2 from the germline V gene are SNHLY and FYNNEI. This CDR3 region has 12 residues. The ends were cut back, 5 bases at V and 5 bases at J, with 9 bases in the middle. The CDR3 sequence is CASSTGYYGYTF. In DNA form, the CDR3 reads TGTGCCAGCAGTACAGGGTATTATGGCTACACCTTC.

The rearrangement links TRBV28 to TRBJ1-5, with D possibly TRBD1 on 5 matching bases. The CDR3 is made up of 13 amino acids. Trimming stripped 6 bases from V and 6 bases from J, with 12 bases between. Germline CDR1 and CDR2: MDHEN and SYDVKM. The CDR3 here is CASRTASVQPQHF. CDR3 sequence (DNA): TGTGCCAGCAGGACAGCGTCCGTTCAGCCCCAGCATTTT.

The chain is built from TRBV10-1 and TRBJ2-3, with 7 nucleotides matching TRBD2. V lost 6 bases and J lost 2; bases outside the gene matches: 8. This CDR3 region has 15 residues. CDR1 and CDR2 (germline): WNHNN, SYGVQD (reference sequence). CDR3 DNA sequence: TGCGCCAGCAGCCTCGCCGGGACTAACACAGATACGCAGTATTTT. Its protein product is CASSLAGTNTDTQYF.

The V gene is TRBV30, the J gene TRBJ2-5; D is ambiguous. The CDR3 totals 13 residues. Germline CDR1 reads GTSNPN; CDR2 reads SVGIG (reference sequence). The V and J ends lost 1 base and 5 bases respectively, with 11 bases between them. Written as DNA, the CDR3 is TGTGCCTGGAGTGACGGAGCTCTGGAGACCCAGTACTTC. Its translation: CAWSDGALETQYF.

The gene calls are TRBV6-1 and TRBJ1-1; perhaps TRBD1 as D (5 bases). CDR3 size: 13 residues. CDR1 and CDR2 from the germline V gene are MNHNS and SASEGT. Trimming took off 8 bases at V and 3 bases at J, with 13 bases between the two ends. The CDR3 is CASLRVRDTEAFF. As DNA, the CDR3 is TGTGCCAGCCTCAGGGTCAGGGACACTGAAGCTTTCTTT.

The gene calls are TRBV29-1 and TRBJ1-4; D might be TRBD1 (5 bases). Germline-derived CDR1 and CDR2 are SQVTM and ANQGSEA. The V end was cut by 4 bases, the J end by 8 bases, with 14 bases between. The CDR3 is 13 residues long. CDR3 sequence: CSVAGHGWEKLFF. CDR3 coding DNA: TGCAGCGTTGCCGGACATGGGTGGGAAAAACTGTTTTTT.

The chain couples TRBV6-5 to TRBJ1-2; 7 bases agree with TRBD1. This CDR3 region has 15 residues. CDR1 is MNHEY, CDR2 SVGAGI, per germline. The trim removed 0 bases at V and 0 bases at J, leaving 1 base unmatched. This CDR3 reads CASSYSQGANYGYTF. DNA of the CDR3: TGTGCCAGCAGTTACTCCCAGGGGGCTAACTATGGCTACACCTTC.

The gene calls are TRBV2 and TRBJ2-3; D perhaps matches TRBD2 (5 bases). Germline values: CDR1 SNHLY, CDR2 FYNNEI. The V end was cut by 7 bases, the J end by 11 bases, with 13 bases between. The CDR3 has 11 amino acids. CDR3 sequence reads: CASTEGSKQYF. DNA for the CDR3: TGTGCCAGCACCGAGGGTTCGAAGCAGTATTTT.

This clone was seen only once. This chain connects TRBV6-5 to TRBJ2-5; a weak D match, TRBD1 (5 bases). CDR3 length equals 13 residues. With 6 bases removed from V and 9 bases from J, the gap between germline ends came to 17 bases. CDR1 and CDR2 from the germline V gene are MNHEY and SVGAGI. This chain's CDR3 is CASSPRALMSQYF. DNA for the CDR3: TGTGCCAGCAGCCCCAGGGCTCTAATGTCCCAGTACTTC.

This chain connects TRBV27 to TRBJ1-5; 7 bases fit TRBD1. CDR3 size: 16 residues. Germline CDR1 reads MNHEY; CDR2 reads SMNVEV (reference sequence). V shed 2 bases, J shed 1 base, and the junction held 5 bases outside the gene matches. CDR3 sequence (DNA): TGTGCCAGCAGTTTACGTGGACAGGTGAGCAATCAGCCCCAGCATTTT. This gives the protein CASSLRGQVSNQPQHF.

The genes are TRBV19 and TRBJ2-5, with 10 bases aligning to TRBD2. Trimming cost V 7 bases and J 1 base; bases outside gene matches: 6. CDR1 is LNHDA and CDR2 is SQIVND in the germline V gene (reference sequence). The CDR3 runs 15 residues. CDR3 amino acids: CASNPTSGLQETQYF. The CDR3, as DNA: TGTGCCAGTAACCCGACTAGCGGGCTCCAAGAGACCCAGTACTTC. The full variable domain, its missing parts supplied by reference TRBV19 and TRBJ2-5, is DGGITQSPKYLFRKEGQNVTLSCEQNLNHDAMYWYRQDPGQGLRLIYYSQIVNDFQKGDIAEGYSVSREKKESFPLTVTSAQKNPTAFYLCASNPTSGLQETQYFGPGTRLLVL.

This sequence joins TRBV6-5 and TRBJ2-7, with 10 bases that match TRBD2. CDR3 length: 14 amino acids. Germline values: CDR1 MNHEY, CDR2 SVGAGI. Unmatched junction bases numbered 10, after V lost 10 bases and J lost 4 bases. DNA of the CDR3: TGTGCCACGTCTTTTGGACTAGCGGAATACGAGCAGTACTTC. Residues: CATSFGLAEYEQYF.

The rearrangement links TRBV18 to TRBJ1-1, with 7 nucleotides matching TRBD1. The CDR3 spans 15 residues. Germline CDR1 KGHSH, CDR2 LQKENI. V trimming: 1 base; J trimming: 5 bases; junction bases outside the gene matches: 7. The CDR3 loop is CASSPRQGSGTEAFF. The CDR3, as DNA: TGTGCCAGCTCACCACGACAGGGTTCGGGGACTGAAGCTTTCTTT. Variable domain in full (rest from reference TRBV18 and TRBJ1-1): NAGVMQNPRHLVRRRGQEARLRCSPMKGHSHVYWYRQLPEEGLKFMVYLQKENIIDESGMPKERFSAEFPKEGPSILRIQQVVRGDSAAYFCASSPRQGSGTEAFFGQGTRLTVV.

The V and J genes are TRBV6-5 and TRBJ1-4; D is possibly TRBD1 (5 bases). The germline V and J ends were trimmed by 2 bases and 3 bases, with 10 bases remaining between them. CDR1 is MNHEY, CDR2 SVGAGI, per germline. CDR3 length: 15 residues. The chain's CDR3 is CASSYKGLPNEKLFF. The CDR3 DNA follows: TGTGCCAGCAGTTACAAGGGACTTCCTAATGAAAAACTGTTTTTT.

The V call is TRBV7-6, the J call TRBJ2-5; 7 bases map to TRBD2. This CDR3 spans 15 amino acids. The trim removed 1 base at V and 4 bases at J, leaving 6 bases unmatched. Germline V gene sequence: CDR1 SGHVS, CDR2 FNYEAQ. The CDR3: CASSLERTRAETQYF. The CDR3 DNA is TGTGCCAGCAGCTTAGAAAGGACTAGGGCAGAGACCCAGTACTTC.

The genes are TRBV7-2 and TRBJ2-7; 9 bases match TRBD1. The germline CDR1 and CDR2 sequences are SGHTA and FQGNSA. The V segment lost 5 bases and the J segment 5 bases; nucleotides outside the gene matches: 7. CDR3 length: 14 amino acids. The CDR3 loop is CASSRQQGADEQYF. Written as DNA, the CDR3 is TGTGCCAGCAGCCGCCAACAGGGGGCGGACGAGCAGTACTTC.